A single sample gave rise to the 13 T cell receptor beta chains below, sequenced in a study of cytomegalovirus exposure and HLA in healthy donors. Primers included in the PCR were 60 Vbeta and 13 Jbeta primers. This table comes from immunoSEQ multiplex PCR, and its TCRdb copy is limited to in-frame clones, with some not included. The sample records some 120,000 clones, more than 65% being singletons. Material for sequencing was PBMCs. The receptors shown here come from a woman younger than 30 in good health and CMV-seronegative.

The J gene is TRBJ1-6, the V gene TRBV6-1; no reliable D call. The germline V gene encodes CDR1 MNHNS and CDR2 SASEGT. The CDR3 contains 14 residues. Trimming cost V 5 bases and J 7 bases, with 12 bases left between them. Here the CDR3 reads CASSLTGWNSPLHF. CDR3 bases: TGTGCCAGCAGTTTAACGGGTTGGAATTCACCCCTCCACTTT.

The rearrangement links TRBV5-1 to TRBJ1-1, with D possibly TRBD1 on 5 matching bases. The CDR3 totals 15 residues. Trimming removed 3 bases at V and 0 bases at J, with 12 bases between. Germline CDR1 and CDR2: SGHRS and YFSETQ. The CDR3 sequence: CASSSVQGLNTEAFF. The CDR3 DNA sequence: TGCGCCAGCAGCTCCGTTCAGGGATTGAACACTGAAGCTTTCTTT.

The chain employs TRBV9 and TRBJ2-7, with 7 bases identical to TRBD1. The CDR3 consists of 15 residues. V trimming: 2 bases; J trimming: 4 bases; junction bases outside the gene matches: 9. Per germline, CDR1 SGDLS and CDR2 YYNGEE. CDR3 loop: CASSVGQAQGYEQYF. For the CDR3, the DNA is TGTGCCAGCAGCGTCGGACAGGCTCAAGGGTACGAGCAGTACTTC.

The chain recombines TRBV9 with TRBJ1-3, with 11 bases lining up with TRBD1. The CDR3 length is 16 residues. After removal of 3 bases from V and 1 base from J, the junction contained 3 bases not matched to a gene. Germline V gives CDR1 SGDLS, CDR2 YYNGEE. The CDR3 bases are TGTGCCAGCAGCGAGGGGACAGGGGGGTCTGGAAACACCATATATTTT. Translating gives CASSEGTGGSGNTIYF.

The chain links TRBV5-1 to TRBJ1-2; 7 nucleotides line up with TRBD1. The CDR3 totals 13 residues. From germline, CDR1 is SGHRS and CDR2 YFSETQ. The trim removed 2 bases at V and 6 bases at J, leaving 4 bases unmatched. The CDR3 spells CASSFTGVDGYTF. As DNA, the CDR3 is TGCGCCAGCAGCTTCACAGGGGTAGATGGCTACACCTTC.

The chain employs TRBV5-1 and TRBJ2-3, with TRBD1 identical over 9 bases. The J segment lost 7 bases and the V segment lost 4 bases, leaving 10 bases of the junction unmatched. The V gene's germline CDR1 is SGHRS and CDR2 YFSETQ. The CDR3 spans 15 residues. CDR3 bases: TGCGCCAGCAGCACCCGGACAGGGGTCCTGAATACGCAGTATTTT. Translated, it gives CASSTRTGVLNTQYF.

The chain has TRBV19 and TRBJ2-7; maybe TRBD2 (6 bases). CDR3 length: 15 amino acids. Trimming took off 3 bases at V and 0 bases at J, with 12 bases between the two ends. The V gene's germline CDR1 is LNHDA and CDR2 SQIVND (reference sequence). Here the CDR3 DNA reads TGTGCCAGTAGTATCCTAGCCGGGAGCTCCTACGAGCAGTACTTC. Translated, it gives CASSILAGSSYEQYF.

The rearrangement joins TRBV30 to TRBJ1-1; no firm D call. The CDR3 has 15 residues. Trimming pared 1 base from V and 4 bases from J, leaving 16 bases between. Germline V gene data show CDR1 as GTSNPN and CDR2 as SVGIG (reference sequence). The CDR3 is CAWSAGKSVTTEAFF. CDR3 nucleotide sequence: TGTGCCTGGAGTGCGGGGAAATCGGTGACCACTGAAGCTTTCTTT.

This CDR3 is CASSLVRNSPLHF. In DNA, the CDR3 is TGTGCCAGCAGCTTGGTGAGGAATTCACCCCTCCACTTT. The V gene is TRBV5-6, the J gene TRBJ1-6; D is ambiguous. CDR1 is SGHDT and CDR2 is YYEEEE in the germline V gene. V was cut by 0 bases and J by 7 bases, with 5 bases left in between. This CDR3 contains 13 residues.

Note on this clone: The same CDR3 is also encoded by other DNA sequences in this sample. The J gene is TRBJ2-7, the V gene TRBV5-6; 7 nucleotides line up with TRBD2. J gave up 0 bases and V 8 bases, and 11 bases lay outside the gene matches. Germline V lookup: CDR1 SGHDT, CDR2 YYEEEE. This CDR3 contains 15 residues. In DNA form, the CDR3 reads TGTGCCAGTACCTCAAAGGCGGGGGACTCCTACGAGCAGTACTTC. Amino acids: CASTSKAGDSYEQYF. The complete variable domain, with remaining parts taken from reference TRBV5-6 and TRBJ2-7, reads DAGVTQSPTHLIKTRGQQVTLRCSPKSGHDTVSWYQQALGQGPQFIFQYYEEEERQRGNFPDRFSGHQFPNYSSELNVNALLLGDSALYLCASTSKAGDSYEQYFGPGTRLTVT.

This chain uses TRBV7-9 with TRBJ1-4, with 8 bases identical to TRBD1. Trimming took 5 bases from V and 12 from J; bases not matched to a gene: 14. Per germline, CDR1 SEHNR and CDR2 FQNEAQ (reference sequence). This CDR3 is 15 amino acids long. CDR3 in DNA: TGTGCCAGCAGCCCATGGGGGGCAGGGGGCAATGAACTGTTTTTT. It is translated as CASSPWGAGGNELFF. The entire variable domain, with the rest obtained from reference TRBV7-9 and TRBJ1-4, is as follows: DTGVSQNPRHKITKRGQNVTFRCDPISEHNRLYWYRQTLGQGPEFLTYFQNEAQLEKSRLLSDRFSAERPKGSFSTLEIQRTEQGDSAMYLCASSPWGAGGNELFFGSGTQLSVL.

This clone occurred once. The chain couples TRBV7-2 to TRBJ1-3; tentative D call: TRBD1 (5 bases). In germline, CDR1 is SGHTA, CDR2 FQGNSA. This CDR3 region has 16 residues. Between the trimmed V and J ends, which lost 4 bases and 0 bases, there was a span of 13 bases. The CDR3 DNA follows: TGTGCCAGCAGCTCCGGGGGTGCGTACTCTGGAAACACCATATATTTT. Amino acid sequence: CASSSGGAYSGNTIYF.

This chain connects TRBV7-9 to TRBJ1-2; maybe TRBD1 (5 bases). Trimming removed 11 bases from V and 3 bases from J, with 13 bases in between. CDR1 is SEHNR, CDR2 FQNEAQ, per germline (reference sequence). The CDR3 totals 12 residues. This chain's CDR3 is CAGFKTDYGYTF. CDR3 nucleotide sequence: TGTGCCGGCTTCAAGACAGACTATGGCTACACCTTC. Full variable domain (outside the CDR3, taken from reference TRBV7-9 and TRBJ1-2): DTGVSQNPRHKITKRGQNVTFRCDPISEHNRLYWYRQTLGQGPEFLTYFQNEAQLEKSRLLSDRFSAERPKGSFSTLEIQRTEQGDSAMYLCAGFKTDYGYTFGSGTRLTVV.